This T cell receptor (beta chain) was profiled in a study of control samples from healthy donors and cancer patients. Method: immunoSEQ multiplex PCR; TCRdb's copy keeps in-frame clones and lacks some. The sample yields 180,000 or so clones, about nine tenths seen once. Germline V gives CDR1 MNHEY, CDR2 SVGAGI. With V trimmed by 5 bases and J by 3 bases, 5 bases remained unmatched. The CDR3 contains 15 residues. V is TRBV6-5 and J is TRBJ1-5; TRBD1 aligns across 9 bases. This clonotype originated in a woman in her thirties in good health. Sequencing input: blood. CDR3 sequence reads: CASSPGQGDNQPQHF. The CDR3 nucleotides read TGTGCCAGCAGTCCGGGACAGGGAGACAATCAGCCCCAGCATTTT.